The 21 T cell receptor beta chains reported below all come from one sample, sequenced in a study of T cells after yellow fever vaccination. TCRdb re-derived calls from the 5' RACE reads in MiXCR, one entry per CDR3 protein. The sample has 60,000 to 95,000 distinct CDR3 sequences, more than 5.5% seen once; the top ten hold over 25%. The sample in question was CD8+ T cells sorted from PBMCs, obtained around 10 days after the first yellow fever vaccination. Receptors originate from a young man who received the YFV17D yellow fever vaccine.

V usage is TRBV19 and J usage is TRBJ1-6; 9 nucleotides agree with TRBD1. With V trimmed by 5 bases and J by 10 bases, 6 bases remained unmatched. The CDR3 runs to 14 residues. Germline V gene lookup returns CDR1 LNHDA and CDR2 SQIVND (reference sequence). The CDR3 reads CASSARQGDSPLHF. CDR3 nucleotide sequence: TGTGCCAGTAGTGCCAGACAGGGGGACTCACCCCTCCACTTT.

This clonotype was detected many times. This chain links TRBV6-5 with TRBJ2-7, with a weak D call TRBD1 (9 bases). The CDR3 length is 17 residues. Germline loops: CDR1 MNHEY, CDR2 SVGAGI. V was clipped by 6 bases and J by 5 bases, with 26 bases between them. The CDR3 DNA sequence: TGTGCCAGCAGCCCACGGGTAGCGGGGACAGGGTGCCACGAGCAGTACGTC. This codes for CASSPRVAGTGCHEQYV.

This chain links TRBV7-9 with TRBJ1-4, with D unclear. The CDR3 sequence is 15 residues long. CDR1 and CDR2 (germline): SEHNR, FQNEAQ (reference sequence). Between the trimmed V and J ends, which lost 5 bases and 3 bases, there was a span of 13 bases. In DNA, the CDR3 is TGTGCCAGCAGCGATGGACCTGCGGCTAATGAAAAACTGTTTTTT. Translated, it gives CASSDGPAANEKLFF. The whole variable domain, remainder taken from reference TRBV7-9 and TRBJ1-4, is DTGVSQNPRHKITKRGQNVTFRCDPISEHNRLYWYRQTLGQGPEFLTYFQNEAQLEKSRLLSDRFSAERPKGSFSTLEIQRTEQGDSAMYLCASSDGPAANEKLFFGSGTQLSVL.

This clonotype appeared many times. The V call is TRBV7-9, the J call TRBJ1-1, with unresolved D. The CDR3 spans 12 residues. In germline, CDR1 is SEHNR, CDR2 FQNEAQ (reference sequence). V was clipped by 6 bases and J by 4 bases, with 9 bases between them. In nucleotides, the CDR3 is TGTGCCAGCAGTTCCAGCCCCACTGAAGCTTTCTTT. It translates to CASSSSPTEAFF.

In its sample, this clonotype was seen many times. The rearrangement uses TRBV5-4 and TRBJ2-1; 11 bases are shared with TRBD2. This CDR3 region has 16 residues. CDR1 SGHNT and CDR2 YYREEE come from the germline V gene (reference sequence). V shed 4 bases, J shed 3 bases, and the junction held 6 bases outside the gene matches. This CDR3 is CASSPTSGGHYNEQFF. Written as DNA, the CDR3 is TGTGCCAGCAGCCCCACTAGCGGGGGCCACTACAATGAGCAGTTCTTC. The variable domain in full, completed from reference TRBV5-4 and TRBJ2-1, reads ETGVTQSPTHLIKTRGQQVTLRCSSQSGHNTVSWYQQALGQGPQFIFQYYREEENGRGNFPPRFSGLQFPNYSSELNVNALELDDSALYLCASSPTSGGHYNEQFFGPGTRLTVL.

This clonotype has a handful of counts. The chain uses TRBV5-6 and TRBJ2-3, with D maybe TRBD1 (5 bases). With 1 base removed from V and 0 bases from J, the gap between germline ends came to 15 bases. CDR3 size: 17 residues. The germline CDR1 and CDR2 sequences are SGHDT and YYEEEE. The CDR3 protein is CASSLRQWALSTDTQYF. The CDR3 coding sequence is TGTGCCAGCAGCTTGAGACAGTGGGCCCTTAGCACAGATACGCAGTATTTT.

This clonotype was seen repeatedly, ten times or more. The rearrangement links TRBV11-2 to TRBJ2-1; TRBD2 aligns across 7 bases. CDR3 length: 14 residues. Trimming removed 5 bases from V and 7 bases from J; junction bases left unmatched: 8. Germline values: CDR1 SGHAT, CDR2 FQNNGV. This chain's CDR3 is CASSMTSIRNEQFF. DNA for the CDR3: TGTGCCAGCAGCATGACTAGCATTCGGAATGAGCAGTTCTTC.

This clonotype was counted ten times or more. This rearrangement joins TRBV4-1 to TRBJ1-1; tentative D call: TRBD1 (5 bases). The CDR3 length is 12 residues. Germline CDR1 MGHRA, CDR2 YSYEKL. V lost 3 bases and J lost 5, with 7 bases in between. CDR3 DNA sequence: TGCGCCAGCAGCCATAAGGGGACTGAAGCTTTCTTT. Translating gives CASSHKGTEAFF.

In the case of this clonotype: With a much larger clone just one base away, this may be a read error. This rearrangement joins TRBV4-3 to TRBJ2-5, with unresolved D. Germline values: CDR1 LGHNA, CDR2 YSLEER. Trimming took off 0 bases at V and 5 bases at J, with 10 bases between the two ends. The CDR3 totals 14 residues. CDR3 in amino acids: CASSQDCSVETQYF. CDR3 DNA sequence: TGCGCCAGCAGCCAAGATTGCTCGGTGGAGACCCAGTACTTC.

There are a few counts of this clonotype. This sequence joins TRBV20-1 and TRBJ2-5, with TRBD1 identical over 9 bases. CDR1 and CDR2 (germline): DFQATT, SNEGSKA (reference sequence). This CDR3 spans 14 amino acids. Trimming cost V 3 bases and J 5 bases; bases outside gene matches: 7. The CDR3 is CSASPDRGGETQYF. The CDR3 nucleotides are TGCAGTGCTAGCCCCGACAGGGGGGGGGAGACCCAGTACTTC.

The chain links TRBV15 to TRBJ2-3; D may be TRBD2 (5 bases). CDR1 and CDR2 (germline): LNHNV, YYDKDF (reference sequence). The CDR3 is 16 amino acids. Trimming pared 3 bases from V and 1 base from J, leaving 14 bases between. CDR3 DNA: TGTGCCACCAGCAGCCCCTCGGCCGGGGGCACAGATACGCAGTATTTT. It translates to CATSSPSAGGTDTQYF.

The V call is TRBV11-2, the J call TRBJ2-3; 7 bases map to TRBD1. The V segment lost 3 bases and the J segment 4 bases; nucleotides outside the gene matches: 7. Germline CDR1 reads SGHAT; CDR2 reads FQNNGV. The CDR3 is made up of 15 amino acids. The CDR3 protein is CASSLDRRNPDTQYF. The CDR3 DNA follows: TGTGCCAGCAGCTTGGACAGGAGGAACCCAGATACGCAGTATTTT.

This clonotype was observed at least ten times. CDR3: CASSLRGAGYNEQFF. CDR3 coding DNA: TGTGCCAGCAGTTTGCGGGGCGCGGGGTACAATGAGCAGTTCTTC. The V and J genes are TRBV28 and TRBJ2-1; tentatively, D is TRBD2 (6 bases). The V and J ends lost 3 bases and 4 bases respectively, with 13 bases between them. The germline gives CDR1 MDHEN, CDR2 SYDVKM. This CDR3 is 15 amino acids long.

This clonotype was detected many times. The rearrangement links TRBV30 to TRBJ2-7; 7 bases agree with TRBD1. CDR3 length: 11 residues. In germline, CDR1 is GTSNPN, CDR2 SVGIG (reference sequence). The trim removed 3 bases at V and 9 bases at J, leaving 5 bases unmatched. The CDR3, as DNA: TGTGCCTGGAGACAGGGGAGAGGGCAGTACTTC. Translation gives CAWRQGRGQYF.

This chain connects TRBV7-9 to TRBJ2-7; 8 nucleotides match TRBD1. The junction had 3 bases not matched to a gene; V was cut back by 1 base and J by 1 base. CDR3 size: 15 residues. The germline CDR1 and CDR2 sequences are SEHNR and FQNEAQ (reference sequence). The CDR3 reads CASSLVGQESYEQYF. Here the CDR3 DNA reads TGTGCCAGCAGCTTAGTGGGACAGGAGTCCTACGAGCAGTACTTC.

The table lists this clonotype with many counts. V gene TRBV10-3 combines with J gene TRBJ1-6, with no clear D. Germline V gene sequence: CDR1 ENHRY, CDR2 SYGVKD. The CDR3 length is 17 residues. V lost 0 bases, J lost 4 bases, and 13 bases lay in between. CDR3 loop: CAISESNQLKYNSPLHF. For the CDR3, the DNA is TGTGCCATCAGTGAGTCGAACCAGTTGAAGTATAATTCACCCCTCCACTTT.

The chain employs TRBV7-9 and TRBJ2-5, with a weak D call TRBD1 (6 bases). Trimming took 8 bases from V and 5 from J, leaving 18 bases between them. CDR1 and CDR2 from the germline V gene are SEHNR and FQNEAQ (reference sequence). This CDR3 region has 14 residues. CDR3 sequence (DNA): TGTGCCAGCTCCCCCCCAGGGGCGAGGGAGACCCAGTACTTC. Its translation is CASSPPGARETQYF.

The table lists this clonotype with many counts. The chain couples TRBV21-1 to TRBJ1-1; the table names TRBD1, a call not compared with the DNA. TRBV21-1 constitutes a pseudogene. The CDR3 runs 16 residues. For the CDR3, the DNA is TGTGCCAGCAGCCACCACAAAACAGGGAAGAACACTGAAGCTTTCTTT. Its protein is CASSHHKTGKNTEAFF.

This clonotype was counted a few times. J is TRBJ2-1 and V is TRBV7-8, with 8 bases identical to TRBD1. Looked up from germline, CDR1 is SGHVS and CDR2 is FQNEAQ. The CDR3 loop spans 15 amino acids. Trimming took 5 bases from V and 4 from J; bases not matched to a gene: 7. CDR3 sequence: CASSDGQGQYNEQFF. The CDR3 DNA follows: TGTGCCAGCAGCGACGGACAGGGACAGTACAATGAGCAGTTCTTC.

This clonotype was recorded many times. This sequence joins TRBV27 and TRBJ1-1, with D unresolved. The CDR3 has 11 residues. Germline V gives CDR1 MNHEY, CDR2 SMNVEV (reference sequence). The V and J ends lost 8 bases and 2 bases respectively, with 6 bases between them. In nucleotides, the CDR3 is TGTGCCAGCCGGACTAACACTGAAGCTTTCTTT. Its translation is CASRTNTEAFF.

Only a few counts were recorded for this clonotype. The chain joins TRBV9 to TRBJ1-3, with D possibly matching TRBD1 (6 bases). The CDR3 has 19 residues. Germline V gives CDR1 SGDLS, CDR2 YYNGEE. V shed 4 bases and J shed 0 bases, with 23 bases lying between them. In nucleotides, the CDR3 is TGTGCCAGCAGCCCGCCGCCGGGACGGGGGGGCCTCTCTGGAAACACCATATATTTT. Translated: CASSPPPGRGGLSGNTIYF. The full variable domain, with the rest looked up from reference TRBV9 and TRBJ1-3, is DSGVTQTPKHLITATGQRVTLRCSPRSGDLSVYWYQQSLDQGLQFLIQYYNGEERAKGNILERFSAQQFPDLHSELNLSSLELGDSALYFCASSPPPGRGGLSGNTIYFGEGSWLTVV.